Listed below are T cell receptor beta chains from one sample, sequenced in a study of blood T cell repertoires in COVID-19. Only in-frame clones appear in the TCRdb table, and some are missing; sequencing was by immunoSEQ multiplex PCR. The sample includes approximately 400,000 clones, more than 70% of them seen just once. The source material was peripheral blood. Receptors were obtained from a woman in her 50s with COVID-19, enrolled during active disease. CDR3s include the opening cysteine and the closing phenylalanine or tryptophan. Fields, in order: D gene, J gene, V gene, clone size, CDR3 DNA, CDR3 protein. The D gene is left open where the match is weak. Size tells how often a clone was seen (once, few, many) or the class of an expanded clone, and some rows leave it out.

NA,TRBJ2-7,TRBV4-1,NA,TGCGCCAGCAGCCTTGGTTTGGGGGAGGGGGACACCATCTACTTC,CASSLGLGEGDTIYF
NA,TRBJ2-7,TRBV10-2,NA,TGCGCCAGCAGCCTCTATGGGCCGTCCGACGAGCAGTACTTC,CASSLYGPSDEQYF
NA,TRBJ1-1,TRBV18,NA,TGTGCCAGCTCCCCTCCCCGGGGGGGCTCAGGGAACACTGAAGCTTTCTTT,CASSPPRGGSGNTEAFF
NA,TRBJ1-1,TRBV10-2,NA,TGCGCCAGCAGTGACGGACAGAGGAACACTGAAGCTTTCTTT,CASSDGQRNTEAFF
TRBD1,TRBJ1-1,TRBV3-1/TRBV3-2,NA,TGTGCCAGCAGCCGACAGGGCACTGAAGCTTTCTTT,CASSRQGTEAFF
NA,TRBJ2-1,TRBV10-2,NA,TGCGCCAGCAGTGGTGGACTCCAAGCCAATGAGCAGTTCTTC,CASSGGLQANEQFF
NA,TRBJ1-6,TRBV27,NA,TGTGCCAGCAGTTTAACAGGCCCAAATTCACCCCTCCACTTT,CASSLTGPNSPLHF
NA,TRBJ1-2,TRBV12-2,once,TGTGCAAGTCGCTTCTCTCTTACCAGGAACTATGGCTACACCTTC,CASRFSLTRNYGYTF
TRBD1,TRBJ1-2,TRBV7-2,few,TGTGCCAGCAGCTCGCGACAGGGGTACTATGGCTACACCTTC,CASSSRQGYYGYTF
NA,TRBJ2-1,TRBV29-1,few,TGCAGCGTTGGGGCCCGAGTGGATGAGCAGTTCTTC,CSVGARVDEQFF
TRBD2,TRBJ2-7,TRBV5-1,few,TGCGCCAGCAGCTTAAGCGGGGTCGCCTACGAGCAGTACTTC,CASSLSGVAYEQYF
NA,TRBJ1-2,TRBV2,NA,TGTGCCAGCAGCTGGGGCTTGGCCGACGCGTATGGCTACACCTTC,CASSWGLADAYGYTF
NA,TRBJ2-1,TRBV5-1,NA,TGCGCCAGCAGCTCCCGGGACTTGGACAATGAGCAGTTCTTC,CASSSRDLDNEQFF
NA,TRBJ1-1,TRBV5-1,NA,TGCGCCAGCAGCTTGGTTGCAATACCGGACACTGAAGCTTTCTTT,CASSLVAIPDTEAFF
TRBD2,TRBJ2-5,TRBV19,NA,TGTGCCAGCGGGACTAGCGGGGTCCAAGAGACCCAGTACTTC,CASGTSGVQETQYF
TRBD1,TRBJ1-5,TRBV30,NA,TGTGCCTGGAGTGCTCACAGGGGGCTGATAGGCAATCAGCCCCAGCATTTT,CAWSAHRGLIGNQPQHF
TRBD1,TRBJ1-1,TRBV6-5,NA,TGTGCCAGCCGGACTGGGGACAGGTTGACGTTCTTT,CASRTGDRLTFF
NA,TRBJ1-1,TRBV12-3/TRBV12-4,NA,TGTGCCAGCAGTCGGACAAGGAACACTGAAGCTTTCTTT,CASSRTRNTEAFF
TRBD2,TRBJ2-3,TRBV28,NA,TGTGCCAGCAGTTTCGAGGGAGGGGAGGGAATTAGCACAGATACGCAGTATTTT,CASSFEGGEGISTDTQYF
NA,TRBJ1-2,TRBV12-3/TRBV12-4,NA,TGTGCCAGCAGCGCACAGGGCCTCCATGGCTACACCTTC,CASSAQGLHGYTF
NA,TRBJ1-4,TRBV6-5,NA,TGTGCCAGCAGTTACCTGGCGGTCGGAGGGGAAAAACTGTTTTTT,CASSYLAVGGEKLFF
TRBD1,TRBJ2-2,TRBV11-2,once,TGTGCCAGCAGCTGGGGACAGGGCGGCACCGGGGAGCTGTTTTTT,CASSWGQGGTGELFF
TRBD1,TRBJ1-4,TRBV6-5,NA,TGTGCCAGCAGGAGGGGGCAATGGGGTGAAAAACTGTTTTTT,CASRRGQWGEKLFF
NA,TRBJ1-1,TRBV15,NA,TGTGCCACCAGCAGAGATCTTCGTGAGGGAGGGGACACTGAAGCTTTCTTT,CATSRDLREGGDTEAFF
NA,TRBJ1-1,TRBV7-6,NA,TGTGCCAGCAGCTCGGCGGGGAACACTGAAGCTTTCTTT,CASSSAGNTEAFF
NA,TRBJ1-1,TRBV2,NA,TGTGCCAGCAGTGAGGTTCCCCCCTCTCTAGCGAACACTGAAGCTTTCTTT,CASSEVPPSLANTEAFF